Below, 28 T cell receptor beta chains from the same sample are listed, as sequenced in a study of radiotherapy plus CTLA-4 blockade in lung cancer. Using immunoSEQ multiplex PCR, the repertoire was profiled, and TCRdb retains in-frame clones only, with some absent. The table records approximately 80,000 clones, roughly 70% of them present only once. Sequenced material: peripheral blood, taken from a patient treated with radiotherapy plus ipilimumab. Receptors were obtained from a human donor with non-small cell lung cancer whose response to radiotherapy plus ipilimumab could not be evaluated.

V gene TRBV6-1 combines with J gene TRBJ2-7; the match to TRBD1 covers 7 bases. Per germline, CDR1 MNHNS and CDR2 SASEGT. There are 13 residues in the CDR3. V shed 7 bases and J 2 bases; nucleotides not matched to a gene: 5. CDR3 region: CASTWDRAYEQYF. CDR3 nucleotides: TGTGCCAGCACTTGGGACAGAGCCTACGAGCAGTACTTC.

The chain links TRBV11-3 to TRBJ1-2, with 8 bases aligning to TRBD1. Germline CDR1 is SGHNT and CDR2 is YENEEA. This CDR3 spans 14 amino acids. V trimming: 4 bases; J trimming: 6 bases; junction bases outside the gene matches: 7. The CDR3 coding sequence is TGTGCCAGCAGCTCCCTTTCGACAGGGGATGGCTACACCTTC. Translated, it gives CASSSLSTGDGYTF.

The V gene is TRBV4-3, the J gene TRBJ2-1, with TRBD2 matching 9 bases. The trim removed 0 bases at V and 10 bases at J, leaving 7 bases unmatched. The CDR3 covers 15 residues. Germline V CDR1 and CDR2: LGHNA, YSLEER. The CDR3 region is CASSQEGWLAGEQFF. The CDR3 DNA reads TGCGCCAGCAGCCAAGAAGGGTGGCTAGCGGGGGAGCAGTTCTTC.

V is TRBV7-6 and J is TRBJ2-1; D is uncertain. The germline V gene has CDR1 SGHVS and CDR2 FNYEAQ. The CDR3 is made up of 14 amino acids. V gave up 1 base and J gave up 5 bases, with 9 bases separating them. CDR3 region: CASSLVGGNNEQFF. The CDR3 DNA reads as TGTGCCAGCAGCTTAGTAGGCGGAAACAATGAGCAGTTCTTC.

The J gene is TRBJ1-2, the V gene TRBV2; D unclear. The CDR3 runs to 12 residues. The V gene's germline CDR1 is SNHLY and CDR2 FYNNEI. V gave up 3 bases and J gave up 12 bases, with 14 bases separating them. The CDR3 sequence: CASSEGARRHTF. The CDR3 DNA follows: TGTGCCAGCAGTGAGGGAGCCCGCCGTCACACCTTC.

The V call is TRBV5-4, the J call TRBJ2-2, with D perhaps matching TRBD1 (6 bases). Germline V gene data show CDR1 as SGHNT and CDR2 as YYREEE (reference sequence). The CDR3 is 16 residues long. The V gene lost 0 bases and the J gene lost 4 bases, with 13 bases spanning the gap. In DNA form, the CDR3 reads TGTGCCAGCAGCTTGGCCGAACAGGGCCCCACCGGGGAGCTGTTTTTT. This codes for CASSLAEQGPTGELFF.

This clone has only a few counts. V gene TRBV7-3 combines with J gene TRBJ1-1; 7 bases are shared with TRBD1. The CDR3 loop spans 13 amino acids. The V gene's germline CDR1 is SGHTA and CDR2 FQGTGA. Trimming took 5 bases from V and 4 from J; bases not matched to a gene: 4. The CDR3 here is CASSRQGGTEAFF. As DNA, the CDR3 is TGTGCCAGCAGCCGACAGGGCGGCACTGAAGCTTTCTTT.

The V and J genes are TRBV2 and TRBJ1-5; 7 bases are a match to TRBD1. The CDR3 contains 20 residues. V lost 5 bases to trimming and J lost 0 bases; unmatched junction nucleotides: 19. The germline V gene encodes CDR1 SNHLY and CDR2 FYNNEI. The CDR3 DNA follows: TGTGCCAGCAGTTACACCACAGGGGACCCACGGTCCCTTAGCAATCAGCCCCAGCATTTT. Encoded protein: CASSYTTGDPRSLSNQPQHF.

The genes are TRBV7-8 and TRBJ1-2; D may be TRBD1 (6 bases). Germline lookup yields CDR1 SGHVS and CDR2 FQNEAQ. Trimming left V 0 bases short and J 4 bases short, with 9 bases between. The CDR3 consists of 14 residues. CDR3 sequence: CASSLAGTIYGYTF. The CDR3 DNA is TGTGCCAGCAGCTTAGCGGGGACAATCTATGGCTACACCTTC. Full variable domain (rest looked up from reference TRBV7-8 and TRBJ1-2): GAGVSQSPRYKVAKRGQDVALRCDPISGHVSLFWYQQALGQGPEFLTYFQNEAQLDKSGLPSDRFFAERPEGSVSTLKIQRTQQEDSAVYLCASSLAGTIYGYTFGSGTRLTVV.

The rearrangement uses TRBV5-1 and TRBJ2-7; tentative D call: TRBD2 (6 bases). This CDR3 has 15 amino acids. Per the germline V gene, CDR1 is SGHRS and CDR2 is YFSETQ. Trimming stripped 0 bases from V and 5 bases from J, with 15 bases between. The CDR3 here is CASSLADRSSDEQYF. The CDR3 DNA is TGCGCCAGCAGCTTGGCCGACCGTTCTAGCGACGAGCAGTACTTC.

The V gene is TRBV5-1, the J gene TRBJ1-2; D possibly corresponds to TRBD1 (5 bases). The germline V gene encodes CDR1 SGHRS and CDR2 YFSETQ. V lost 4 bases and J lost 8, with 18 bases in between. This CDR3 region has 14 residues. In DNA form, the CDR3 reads TGCGCCAGCAGCCCGGGGGATTGGGGGTACGGCTACACCTTC. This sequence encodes CASSPGDWGYGYTF. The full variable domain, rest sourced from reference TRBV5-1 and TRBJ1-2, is KAGVTQTPRYLIKTRGQQVTLSCSPISGHRSVSWYQQTPGQGLQFLFEYFSETQRNKGNFPGRFSGRQFSNSRSEMNVSTLELGDSALYLCASSPGDWGYGYTFGSGTRLTVV.

CDR3 DNA: TGTGCCAGCAGCGTAGACGACAGGGCGGCGGATACGCAGTATTTT. Amino acid sequence: CASSVDDRAADTQYF. The chain combines TRBV9 with TRBJ2-3; 7 positions match TRBD1. The CDR3 runs 15 residues. Trimming took 0 bases from V and 6 from J; bases not matched to a gene: 7. Germline V gives CDR1 SGDLS, CDR2 YYNGEE.

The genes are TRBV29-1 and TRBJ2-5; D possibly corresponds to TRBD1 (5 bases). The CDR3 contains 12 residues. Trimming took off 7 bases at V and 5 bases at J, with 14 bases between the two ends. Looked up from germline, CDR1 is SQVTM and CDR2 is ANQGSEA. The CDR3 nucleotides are TGCAGCGCCAAAGACAGTAGGGAGACCCAGTACTTC. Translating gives CSAKDSRETQYF.

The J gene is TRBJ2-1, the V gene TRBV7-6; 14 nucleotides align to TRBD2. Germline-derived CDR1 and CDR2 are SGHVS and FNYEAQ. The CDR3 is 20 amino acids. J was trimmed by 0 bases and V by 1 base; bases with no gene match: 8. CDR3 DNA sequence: TGTGCCAGCAGCTTAGTAGTGGGACTAGCGGGAGCGAGCTCCTACAATGAGCAGTTCTTC. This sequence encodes CASSLVVGLAGASSYNEQFF. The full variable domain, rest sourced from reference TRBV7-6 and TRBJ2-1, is GAGVSQSPRYKVTKRGQDVALRCDPISGHVSLYWYRQALGQGPEFLTYFNYEAQQDKSGLPNDRFSAERPEGSISTLTIQRTEQRDSAMYRCASSLVVGLAGASSYNEQFFGPGTRLTVL.

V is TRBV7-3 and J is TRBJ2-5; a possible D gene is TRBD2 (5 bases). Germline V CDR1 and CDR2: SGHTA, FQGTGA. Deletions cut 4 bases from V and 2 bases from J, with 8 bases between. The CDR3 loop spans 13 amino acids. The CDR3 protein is CASSSDSQETQYF. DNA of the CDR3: TGTGCCAGCAGCTCGGACTCACAAGAGACCCAGTACTTC.

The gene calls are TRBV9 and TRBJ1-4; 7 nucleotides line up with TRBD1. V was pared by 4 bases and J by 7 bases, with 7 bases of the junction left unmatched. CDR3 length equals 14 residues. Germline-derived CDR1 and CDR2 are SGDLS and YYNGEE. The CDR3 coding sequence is TGTGCCAGCAGCTCCCAAGGGGGCATTGAAAAACTGTTTTTT. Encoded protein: CASSSQGGIEKLFF.

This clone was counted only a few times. The CDR3 DNA is TGTGCCATCAGTGAGGTCCAGGGGTCGTTCTTCGAAAAACTGTTTTTT. Translated, it gives CAISEVQGSFFEKLFF. The genes are TRBV10-3 and TRBJ1-4; weak D call: TRBD1 (6 bases). From germline, CDR1 is ENHRY and CDR2 SYGVKD. The CDR3 has 16 residues. Trimming removed 2 bases at V and 8 bases at J, with 18 bases between.

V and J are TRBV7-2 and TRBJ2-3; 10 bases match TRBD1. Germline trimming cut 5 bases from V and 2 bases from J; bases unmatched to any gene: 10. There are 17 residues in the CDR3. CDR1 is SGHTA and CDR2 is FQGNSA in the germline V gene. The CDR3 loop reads CASSLTDRGLLTDTQYF. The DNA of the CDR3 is TGTGCCAGCAGCCTCACTGACAGGGGGCTACTCACAGATACGCAGTATTTT.

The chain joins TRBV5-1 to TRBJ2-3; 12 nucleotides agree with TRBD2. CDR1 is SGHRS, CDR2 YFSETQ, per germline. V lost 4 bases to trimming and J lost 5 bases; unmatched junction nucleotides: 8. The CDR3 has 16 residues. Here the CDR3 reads CASSGGLAGWIDTQYF. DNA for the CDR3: TGCGCCAGCAGCGGGGGACTAGCGGGTTGGATAGATACGCAGTATTTT.

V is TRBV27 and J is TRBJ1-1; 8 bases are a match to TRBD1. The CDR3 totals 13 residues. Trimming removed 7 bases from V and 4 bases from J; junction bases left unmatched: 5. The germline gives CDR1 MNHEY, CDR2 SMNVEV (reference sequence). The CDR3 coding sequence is TGTGCCAGCAAATACCAGGGGGCCACTGAAGCTTTCTTT. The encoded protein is CASKYQGATEAFF.

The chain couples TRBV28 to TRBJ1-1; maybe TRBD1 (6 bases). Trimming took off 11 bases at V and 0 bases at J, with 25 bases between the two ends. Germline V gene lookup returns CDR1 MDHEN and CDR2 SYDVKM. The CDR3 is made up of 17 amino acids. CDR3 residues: CAGPGRRTEALNTEAFF. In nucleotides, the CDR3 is TGTGCCGGTCCTGGGCGGCGGACAGAGGCCCTGAACACTGAAGCTTTCTTT.

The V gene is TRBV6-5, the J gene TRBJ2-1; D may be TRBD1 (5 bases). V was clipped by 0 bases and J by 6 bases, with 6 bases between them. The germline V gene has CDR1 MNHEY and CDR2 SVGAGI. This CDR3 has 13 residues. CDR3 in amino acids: CASSYSRANEQFF. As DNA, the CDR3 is TGTGCCAGCAGTTACTCCAGGGCCAATGAGCAGTTCTTC.

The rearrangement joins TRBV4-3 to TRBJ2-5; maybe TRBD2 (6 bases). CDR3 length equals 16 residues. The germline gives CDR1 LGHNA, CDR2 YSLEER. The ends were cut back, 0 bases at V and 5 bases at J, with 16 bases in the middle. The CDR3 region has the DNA TGCGCCAGCAGCCAAGATTGGGCGGGAATTGGGGAGACCCAGTACTTC. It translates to CASSQDWAGIGETQYF.

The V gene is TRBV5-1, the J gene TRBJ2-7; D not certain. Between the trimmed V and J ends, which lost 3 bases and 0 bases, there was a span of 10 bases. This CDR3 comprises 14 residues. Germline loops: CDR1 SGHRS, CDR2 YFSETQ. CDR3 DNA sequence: TGCGCCAGCAGCTCACAAGCGAGCTCCTACGAGCAGTACTTC. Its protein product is CASSSQASSYEQYF.

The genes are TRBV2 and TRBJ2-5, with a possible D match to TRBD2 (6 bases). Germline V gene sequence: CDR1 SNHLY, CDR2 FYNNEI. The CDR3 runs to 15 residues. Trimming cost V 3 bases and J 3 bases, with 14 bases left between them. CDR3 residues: CASSDWLEGKETQYF. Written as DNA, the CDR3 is TGTGCCAGCAGTGATTGGTTGGAGGGGAAAGAGACCCAGTACTTC.

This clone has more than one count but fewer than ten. The DNA of the CDR3 is TGTGCCAGCAGTCCACAGGGCCTCTCTGGAAACACCATATATTTT. It is translated as CASSPQGLSGNTIYF. The gene calls are TRBV28 and TRBJ1-3; the D gene is possibly TRBD1 (6 bases). The V and J ends lost 5 bases and 0 bases respectively, with 11 bases between them. The CDR3 has 15 residues. Germline V gene data show CDR1 as MDHEN and CDR2 as SYDVKM.

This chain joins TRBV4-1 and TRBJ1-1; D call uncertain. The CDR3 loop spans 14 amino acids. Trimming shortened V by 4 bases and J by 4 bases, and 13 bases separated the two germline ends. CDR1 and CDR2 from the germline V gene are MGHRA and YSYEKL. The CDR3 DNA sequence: TGCGCCAGCAGCCGGGAACAGCGGTCCACTGAAGCTTTCTTT. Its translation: CASSREQRSTEAFF.

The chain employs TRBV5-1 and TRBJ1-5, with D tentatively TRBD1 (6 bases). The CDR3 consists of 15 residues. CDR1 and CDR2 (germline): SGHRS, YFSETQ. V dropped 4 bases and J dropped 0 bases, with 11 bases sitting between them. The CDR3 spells CASSPQGSSNQPQHF. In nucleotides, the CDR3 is TGCGCCAGCAGCCCCCAGGGGAGTAGCAATCAGCCCCAGCATTTT. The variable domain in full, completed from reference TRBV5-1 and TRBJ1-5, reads KAGVTQTPRYLIKTRGQQVTLSCSPISGHRSVSWYQQTPGQGLQFLFEYFSETQRNKGNFPGRFSGRQFSNSRSEMNVSTLELGDSALYLCASSPQGSSNQPQHFGDGTRLSIL.